The clone carrying this T cell receptor (beta chain) has a handful of counts. The sample contains more than one DNA sequence encoding this CDR3. The table came from immunoSEQ multiplex PCR; TCRdb's copy has only in-frame clones and leaves some out. Of approximately 720,000 clones in the sample, 55% to 75% are singletons; the top ten hold around 2%. This sample was taken from a study of shared clonotypes between healthy human individuals. A split of CD4+ cells into CD45RA+ naive and CD45RA-negative memory subsets was performed. Per germline, CDR1 KGHSH and CDR2 LQKENI. The ends lost 2 bases at V and 4 bases at J; junction bases unmatched: 1. CDR3 length: 15 residues.

This receptor was obtained from a woman in her twenties or thirties in good health. The specimen was memory CD4+ T cells sorted from blood. Stated subset: CD45RA-negative fraction. The rearrangement uses TRBV18 and TRBJ1-5; TRBD1 agrees at 11 bases. As DNA, the CDR3 is TGTGCCAGCTCACCAGGGACAGGGGGAAATCAGCCCCAGCATTTT. This gives the protein CASSPGTGGNQPQHF.